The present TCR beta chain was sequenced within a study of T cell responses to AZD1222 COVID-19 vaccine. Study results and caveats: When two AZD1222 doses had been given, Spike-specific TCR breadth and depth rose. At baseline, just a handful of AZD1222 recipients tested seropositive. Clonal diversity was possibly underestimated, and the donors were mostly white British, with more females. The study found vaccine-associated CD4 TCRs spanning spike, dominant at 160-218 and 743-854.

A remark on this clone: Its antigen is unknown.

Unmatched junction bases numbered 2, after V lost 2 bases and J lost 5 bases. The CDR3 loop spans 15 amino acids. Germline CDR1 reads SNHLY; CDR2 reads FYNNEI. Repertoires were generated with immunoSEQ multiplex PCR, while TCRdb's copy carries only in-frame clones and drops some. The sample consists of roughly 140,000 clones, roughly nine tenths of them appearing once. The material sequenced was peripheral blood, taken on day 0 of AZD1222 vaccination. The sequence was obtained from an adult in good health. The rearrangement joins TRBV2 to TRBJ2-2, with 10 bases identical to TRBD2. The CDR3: CASSESLAGTGELFF. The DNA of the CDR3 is TGTGCCAGCAGTGAATCACTAGCGGGAACCGGGGAGCTGTTTTTT.